This T cell receptor (beta chain) was captured by sequencing in a study of T cell changes during pregnancy in multiple sclerosis. The CDR3 loop spans 14 amino acids. The germline gives CDR1 GTSNPN, CDR2 SVGIG (reference sequence). V lost 0 bases, J lost 5 bases, and 0 bases stayed unmatched. Here immunoSEQ multiplex PCR was the method, and the copy in TCRdb shows in-frame clones only, minus some. This table has some 110,000 clones, just under 95% appearing once. This receptor was taken from a female donor with multiple sclerosis, enrolled in a pregnancy study. The sample consisted of peripheral blood, taken after pregnancy. The chain has TRBV30 and TRBJ2-5; TRBD2 matches at 13 bases. CDR3 amino acids: CAWSVLAGGETQYF. DNA for the CDR3: TGTGCCTGGAGTGTACTAGCGGGGGGGGAGACCCAGTACTTC.